This T cell receptor (beta chain) was observed in a study of CD8 T cells in Susac syndrome. The multiple sclerosis controls comprised treatment-naive patients whose relapsing-remitting disease was stable or active. TEMRA cells were FACS-enriched, with CD8+ and CD4+ T cells isolated negatively. Reverse transcription of roughly 0.45 to 1 ug RNA used random hexamers. immunoSEQ multiplex PCR amplified TCR beta CDR3 across 54 Vbeta, 13 Jbeta. A single record per CDR3 protein comes from TCRdb applying MiXCR to the immunoSEQ multiplex PCR reads. The sample includes a few hundred thousand distinct CDR3 sequences, approximately 90% seen only once; the top ten take roughly 0.13%. With 3 bases clipped from V and 5 bases from J, the junction kept 13 bases outside the gene matches. Germline assignment: CDR1 ENHRY and CDR2 SYGVKD. The CDR3 runs to 17 residues.

V and J are TRBV10-3 and TRBJ2-3, with 8 bases that match TRBD2. The sequencing sample was made of CD8+ T cells from PBMCs. This sequence was found in a human donor with multiple sclerosis. In DNA form, the CDR3 reads TGTGCCATCAGTGACGCGACGAAGGTGGGGACTAGAGATACGCAGTATTTT. This codes for CAISDATKVGTRDTQYF.